This entry features one TCR beta chain sequence. The antigen it binds to is not known. No qualities accompany the bases; no much larger clone lies one base away. The CDR3 numbers 13 residues from cysteine through phenylalanine. Only the CDR3 part of the read is kept: 39 bases, read in frame from the first base. CDR1 and CDR2, looked up from the germline V gene, are SNHLY and FYNNEI. Compared with germline, V lacks 7 bases and J lacks 7 bases; bases without a gene match: 5. The sample is drawn from a study of T cell responses to AZD1222 COVID-19 vaccine (dated by TCRdb to the early 2020s). Looking at the study overall: AZD1222 recipients given second doses at about 4 weeks or at about 12 weeks were pooled, since spike-specific TCR depth and breadth were not found to differ between the two schedules. A total of over 230 trial participants underwent TCR sequencing, of whom about 210 had received two doses of AZD1222 and about 26 had received two doses of the MenACWY control vaccine. Trial participants were enrolled by age into 18-55, 56-69 and 70-plus year subgroups, with roughly 160, 29 and 62 TCR-sequenced participants respectively. Results the study describes overall, beyond this receptor: Conclusions about previously exposed vaccinees are limited because only five to seven AZD1222 recipients were SARS-CoV-2 seropositive at baseline. A significant rise in spike-specific TCR breadth and depth was observed after two AZD1222 doses relative to day 0 and relative to MenACWY recipients. Participants were mostly white British and included more females than males, and it was suggested by the authors that clonal diversity may have been underestimated. In the small 56-69-year group, the increase in depth fell short of significance, most likely because of low power. Reportedly, close to half of the unique spike-specific TCRs recognized epitopes lying outside the regions that are mutated in the B.1.351 and B.1.1.7 variants. Because no samples from the day 14 peak response were available, repertoires could be characterized only after the peak T cell response. CD4 TCRs associated with the vaccine covered the entire spike protein, and the dominant responses were in regions 160-218 and 743-854.

The CDR3 regions of human TCRbeta chains were analyzed by immunosequencing. The study's own analysis went as follows. TCRs in the repertoires were compared against a reference library of SARS-CoV-2-specific TCRs that had been generated with the MIRA antigen-specificity platform. Breadth was defined as the fraction of unique TCRs that were SARS-CoV-2-associated. Depth was defined as the fraction of total T cells that were SARS-CoV-2-associated. Using the MIRA data, each spike-specific TCR was mapped to the spike region that the TCR reacts to and placed in a CD4 or CD8 class. Log10-transformed breadth and depth values were compared by one-way ANOVA with Sidak's multiple comparisons tests. The source is immuneACCESS, and TCRdb retained only in-frame sequences with V and J called. Part of the clones is not carried over; for the studies checked, unresolved V genes explain less than half of this, and the remainder is unexplained. That table supplies the V and J calls and clone size; D and trimming were determined from the DNA. The table for this sample lists tens of thousands of clones; 75% to 85% of them were counted only once. More than 5% of the sample is held by the ten biggest clonotypes.

Interpreted using the paper, the time point label stands for: baseline before first vaccination. Vaccinee samples came from UK trials COV001 and COV002, including a single-blind randomized controlled phase 2/3 trial of AZD1222 (ChAdOx1 nCoV-19) in healthy adults. For TCRbeta chain sequencing, PBMC samples from trial participants were taken at day 0 and at day 28 after the second dose. The sequence was obtained from an adult in good health. The rearranged chain carries TRBV2 and TRBJ1-3; 9 middle bases align to TRBD1. The sequencing here drew on peripheral blood, taken on day 0 of AZD1222 vaccination. The CDR3 protein is CASTGQGRNTIYF. The DNA sequence is as follows: TGTGCCAGCACTGGACAGGGGAGGAACACCATATATTTT.